This TCR beta chain was retrieved from a study of blood T cell repertoires in COVID-19. Clones were read by immunoSEQ multiplex PCR, and TCRdb kept only the in-frame ones, dropping some. The sample yields about 190,000 clones, about 88% seen once. The germline gives CDR1 SEHNR, CDR2 FQNEAQ (reference sequence). Trimming left V 6 bases short and J 7 bases short, with 22 bases between. This CDR3 is 17 amino acids long. The clonotype was recovered from a young man with active or convalescent COVID-19. The chain has TRBV7-9 and TRBJ1-6; possibly TRBD1 for D (6 bases). Sequenced sample: peripheral blood. Here the CDR3 DNA reads TGTGCCAGCAGTCCCACCCACCCAGGGGCCGGGAATTCACCCCTCCACTTT. Translation gives CASSPTHPGAGNSPLHF.